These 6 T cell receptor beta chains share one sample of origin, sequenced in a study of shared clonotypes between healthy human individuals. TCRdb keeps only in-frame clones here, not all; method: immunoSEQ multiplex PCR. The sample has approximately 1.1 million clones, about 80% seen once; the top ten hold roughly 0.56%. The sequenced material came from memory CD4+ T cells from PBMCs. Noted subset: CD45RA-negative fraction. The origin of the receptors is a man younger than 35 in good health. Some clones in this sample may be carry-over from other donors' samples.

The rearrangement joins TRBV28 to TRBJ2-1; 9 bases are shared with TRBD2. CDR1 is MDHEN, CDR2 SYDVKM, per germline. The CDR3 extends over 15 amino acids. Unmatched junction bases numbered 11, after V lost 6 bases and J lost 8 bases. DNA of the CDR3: TGTGCCAGCAGATCGTTCGCGGGAGGGTCTCATGAGCAGTTCTTC. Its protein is CASRSFAGGSHEQFF.

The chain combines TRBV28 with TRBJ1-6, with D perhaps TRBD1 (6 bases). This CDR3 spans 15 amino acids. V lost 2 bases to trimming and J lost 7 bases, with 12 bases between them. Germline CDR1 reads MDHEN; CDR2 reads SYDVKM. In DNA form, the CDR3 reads TGTGCCAGCAGTTTAGGTGGACAGCCAAATTCACCCCTCCACTTT. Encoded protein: CASSLGGQPNSPLHF.

CDR3 DNA: TGCAGCGTTGAATCCCCTAGCGGGTTTTCCTACAATGAGCAGTTCTTC. It codes for CSVESPSGFSYNEQFF. The V and J genes are TRBV29-1 and TRBJ2-1, with 8 bases aligning to TRBD2. Germline CDR1 is SQVTM and CDR2 is ANQGSEA. The CDR3 sequence is 16 residues long. Trimming cost V 2 bases and J 1 base; bases outside gene matches: 7.

CDR3 sequence reads: CSANTYNEQFF. The CDR3 DNA is TGCAGTGCTAATACCTACAATGAGCAGTTCTTC. This chain connects TRBV20-1 to TRBJ2-1, with D unresolved. The CDR3 loop spans 11 amino acids. From germline, CDR1 is DFQATT and CDR2 SNEGSKA (reference sequence). Trimming removed 4 bases at V and 2 bases at J, with 3 bases between.

In nucleotides, the CDR3 is TGTGCCAGCAGCCAAGTTCGACAGGGGTTTAATCAGCCCCAGCATTTT. It encodes CASSQVRQGFNQPQHF. This chain links TRBV4-2 with TRBJ1-5; 8 bases are shared with TRBD1. Looked up from germline, CDR1 is LGHNA and CDR2 is YNFKEQ. There are 16 residues in the CDR3. J lost 4 bases, V lost 1 base, and 6 bases had no gene match.

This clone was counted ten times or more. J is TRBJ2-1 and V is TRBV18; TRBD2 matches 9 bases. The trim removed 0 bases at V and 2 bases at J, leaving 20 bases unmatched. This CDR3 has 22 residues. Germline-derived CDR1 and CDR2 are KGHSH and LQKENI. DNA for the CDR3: TGTGCCAGCTCACCACCTTTCCCCAGCGGGAGGAAGGTTTTAGGTGCCTACAATGAGCAGTTCTTC. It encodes CASSPPFPSGRKVLGAYNEQFF.